These 28 T cell receptor beta chains came from one sample sequenced in a study of blood T cell repertoires in COVID-19. This table comes from immunoSEQ multiplex PCR, and its TCRdb copy is limited to in-frame clones, with some not included. Of about 63,000 clones detected, 75% to 80% appear once; the ten largest clones hold roughly 47%. Source material: peripheral blood. These receptors all stem from a woman of 80 years or more with acute or convalescent COVID-19.

V and J are TRBV10-3 and TRBJ1-2, with a weak D call TRBD1 (5 bases). The V end lost 4 bases, the J end lost 8 bases, and 8 bases lay between the germline ends. CDR3 length: 11 residues. CDR1 is ENHRY and CDR2 is SYGVKD in the germline V gene. The CDR3, as DNA: TGTGCCATCAGTGGGGGGGTCGGCTACACCTTC. It is translated as CAISGGVGYTF.

The CDR3 sequence is CASSLMSSGNTIYF. CDR3 nucleotides: TGTGCCAGCAGCTTAATGAGCTCTGGAAACACCATATATTTT. The J gene is TRBJ1-3, the V gene TRBV7-9; D not certain. Between the trimmed V and J ends, which lost 2 bases and 0 bases, there was a span of 5 bases. Per the germline V gene, CDR1 is SEHNR and CDR2 is FQNEAQ (reference sequence). The CDR3 has 14 residues.

This clone occurred once. This chain links TRBV7-9 with TRBJ2-1; no firm D call. This CDR3 has 11 residues. V lost 3 bases and J lost 7, with 4 bases in between. Germline V gene sequence: CDR1 SEHNR, CDR2 FQNEAQ (reference sequence). CDR3 DNA sequence: TGTGCCAGCAGCTTCAATAATGAGCAGTTCTTC. It yields the protein CASSFNNEQFF.

This chain joins TRBV9 and TRBJ2-7, with 14 positions matching TRBD2. CDR3 size: 16 residues. V shed 2 bases, J shed 3 bases, and the junction held 4 bases outside the gene matches. Germline loops: CDR1 SGDLS, CDR2 YYNGEE. DNA of the CDR3: TGTGCCAGCAGCGTGGGACTAGCGGGAGAAGACTACGAGCAGTACTTC. It yields the protein CASSVGLAGEDYEQYF.

The CDR3 loop reads CASSFHGRDTDTQYF. CDR3 sequence (DNA): TGTGCCAGCAGTTTCCACGGGAGGGACACAGATACGCAGTATTTT. The rearrangement joins TRBV28 to TRBJ2-3; TRBD2 aligns across 8 bases. The CDR3 totals 15 residues. CDR1 and CDR2 (germline): MDHEN, SYDVKM. After removal of 3 bases from V and 2 bases from J, the junction contained 4 bases not matched to a gene. Full variable domain (outside the CDR3, taken from reference TRBV28 and TRBJ2-3): DVKVTQSSRYLVKRTGEKVFLECVQDMDHENMFWYRQDPGLGLRLIYFSYDVKMKEKGDIPEGYSVSREKKERFSLILESASTNQTSMYLCASSFHGRDTDTQYFGPGTRLTVL.

This clone turned up a few times. V gene TRBV9 combines with J gene TRBJ2-1, with D possibly TRBD1 on 6 matching bases. The V and J ends lost 3 bases and 8 bases respectively, with 18 bases between them. In germline, CDR1 is SGDLS, CDR2 YYNGEE. This CDR3 has 15 residues. The CDR3 nucleotides are TGTGCCAGCAGCGCTGAGCCGGGACACCGGCATGAGCAGTTCTTC. Translated: CASSAEPGHRHEQFF. Variable domain in full (rest from reference TRBV9 and TRBJ2-1): DSGVTQTPKHLITATGQRVTLRCSPRSGDLSVYWYQQSLDQGLQFLIQYYNGEERAKGNILERFSAQQFPDLHSELNLSSLELGDSALYFCASSAEPGHRHEQFFGPGTRLTVL.

The J gene is TRBJ2-7, the V gene TRBV7-8; 9 bases fit TRBD2. V shed 2 bases, J shed 3 bases, and the junction held 5 bases outside the gene matches. The CDR3 covers 15 residues. Germline CDR1 and CDR2: SGHVS and FQNEAQ. CDR3 DNA: TGTGCCAGCAGCTTACGCCTAGCGGGGATCTACGAGCAGTACTTC. This sequence encodes CASSLRLAGIYEQYF.

The rearrangement uses TRBV7-9 and TRBJ1-4; TRBD1 agrees at 9 bases. The CDR3 is 14 residues long. The germline gives CDR1 SEHNR, CDR2 FQNEAQ (reference sequence). V shed 6 bases and J 6 bases; nucleotides not matched to a gene: 5. The CDR3 nucleotides are TGTGCCAGCAGTAAGACAGGGGGTTATGAAAAACTGTTTTTT. Protein product: CASSKTGGYEKLFF.

The chain uses TRBV1 and TRBJ2-7; the tabulated D call, TRBD2, remains unverified against the DNA. TRBV1 is labeled a pseudogene. The CDR3 is made up of 16 amino acids. The CDR3 nucleotides read TGCACCAGCAGCCAAGAAAAATCGGGATCCGAATACGAGCAGTACTTC. Its translation: CTSSQEKSGSEYEQYF.

The chain carries TRBV2 and TRBJ2-4; 9 bases agree with TRBD1. There are 16 residues in the CDR3. V shed 8 bases, J shed 0 bases, and the junction held 8 bases outside the gene matches. Germline CDR1 SNHLY, CDR2 FYNNEI. CDR3 in DNA: TGTGCCAGCGGGGAGGACAGGGGTCGAGCCAAAAACATTCAGTACTTC. Protein product: CASGEDRGRAKNIQYF.

In DNA form, the CDR3 reads TGTGCCAGCTCACCTGGACTAGCGGGAGCAGGCGCAGATACGCAGTATTTT. The encoded protein is CASSPGLAGAGADTQYF. This chain uses TRBV18 with TRBJ2-3, with 13 bases fitting TRBD2. Losses at the gene ends were 3 bases for V and 4 bases for J; bases not matched to a gene: 7. CDR1 KGHSH and CDR2 LQKENI come from the germline V gene. The CDR3 length is 17 residues.

This clone was detected only a few times. The gene calls are TRBV4-1 and TRBJ1-6; the D gene is possibly TRBD1 (5 bases). Germline CDR1 reads MGHRA; CDR2 reads YSYEKL. V lost 1 base to trimming and J lost 7 bases, with 8 bases between them. CDR3 length: 14 residues. The CDR3 loop is CASSQGQGNSPLHF. The CDR3 DNA reads as TGCGCCAGCAGCCAAGGGCAGGGAAATTCACCCCTCCACTTT.

This sequence joins TRBV28 and TRBJ2-5; possible D gene TRBD1, 5 bases. Germline V CDR1 and CDR2: MDHEN, SYDVKM. The CDR3 is made up of 14 amino acids. V lost 5 bases to trimming and J lost 0 bases, with 10 bases between them. This CDR3 is CASSNQGYQETQYF. CDR3 DNA: TGTGCCAGCAGTAACCAGGGTTACCAAGAGACCCAGTACTTC.

This clone has just one count. V gene TRBV5-6 combines with J gene TRBJ1-1; 9 nucleotides line up with TRBD1. The V gene end was trimmed by 4 bases and the J gene end by 5 bases; junction bases not matched to a gene: 6. Germline V gene sequence: CDR1 SGHDT, CDR2 YYEEEE. The CDR3 is 14 residues long. The CDR3 coding sequence is TGTGCCAGCAGCCGGGACAGGGCGCAGACTGAAGCTTTCTTT. Amino acid sequence: CASSRDRAQTEAFF.

The chain is built from TRBV9 and TRBJ2-7; 12 nucleotides line up with TRBD2. The CDR3 loop spans 15 amino acids. The V and J ends lost 0 bases and 2 bases, in that order; junction bases with no gene match: 0. Germline loops: CDR1 SGDLS, CDR2 YYNGEE. DNA for the CDR3: TGTGCCAGCAGCGTAGGGACTAGCGGGGCCTACGAGCAGTACTTC. The encoded protein is CASSVGTSGAYEQYF.

The CDR3, as DNA: TGCAGCGGTCGGACAGCCTCGAACACTGAAGCTTTCTTT. Protein sequence: CSGRTASNTEAFF. The chain is built from TRBV29-1 and TRBJ1-1, with D maybe TRBD1 (6 bases). The CDR3 consists of 13 residues. V was pared by 7 bases and J by 1 base, with 13 bases between. The germline gives CDR1 SQVTM, CDR2 ANQGSEA.

The gene calls are TRBV5-1 and TRBJ2-6; D is uncertain. Per germline, CDR1 SGHRS and CDR2 YFSETQ. The V gene lost 4 bases and the J gene lost 2 bases, with 13 bases spanning the gap. CDR3 length: 16 amino acids. CDR3 sequence reads: CASSPPSLAGANVLTF. CDR3 bases: TGCGCCAGCAGCCCCCCGTCATTAGCTGGGGCCAACGTCCTGACTTTC.

The genes are TRBV6-5 and TRBJ2-7; TRBD1 is a possible D gene (6 bases). This CDR3 comprises 11 residues. Germline-derived CDR1 and CDR2 are MNHEY and SVGAGI. Deletions cut 10 bases from V and 5 bases from J, with 12 bases between. Here the CDR3 reads CATGDGHEQYF. The DNA for the CDR3 is TGTGCCACAGGGGACGGCCACGAGCAGTACTTC.

The chain uses TRBV28 and TRBJ1-5, with 8 bases lining up with TRBD1. The CDR3 length is 15 residues. The V segment lost 3 bases and the J segment 6 bases; nucleotides outside the gene matches: 7. The germline V gene has CDR1 MDHEN and CDR2 SYDVKM. The CDR3 DNA reads TGTGCCAGCAGTTTGGGACAGGCTCGGGGTCAGCCCCAGCATTTT. Its translation is CASSLGQARGQPQHF.

This chain uses TRBV28 with TRBJ1-5; D unresolved. This CDR3 is 13 amino acids long. V was shortened by 6 bases and J by 10 bases, with 16 bases between the two germline ends. Germline V gene lookup returns CDR1 MDHEN and CDR2 SYDVKM. Written as DNA, the CDR3 is TGTGCCAGCAGCTCGACTAGAGGTAGTCCCCAGCATTTT. It codes for CASSSTRGSPQHF.

The chain has TRBV4-1 and TRBJ2-3, with D unclear. This CDR3 contains 15 residues. Looked up from germline, CDR1 is MGHRA and CDR2 is YSYEKL. V lost 5 bases to trimming and J lost 3 bases, with 15 bases between them. The CDR3 loop is CASSFSGVETDTQYF. For the CDR3, the DNA is TGCGCCAGCAGCTTTTCCGGAGTGGAGACAGATACGCAGTATTTT.

The chain has TRBV5-1 and TRBJ2-5; D call uncertain. Germline V gene data show CDR1 as SGHRS and CDR2 as YFSETQ. There are 12 residues in the CDR3. V shed 0 bases and J shed 13 bases, with 13 bases lying between them. CDR3 protein: CASSLEHYPWYF. The CDR3 DNA reads TGCGCCAGCAGCTTGGAACACTATCCTTGGTACTTC.

The gene calls are TRBV5-4 and TRBJ1-1; D is ambiguous. The CDR3 consists of 11 residues. The ends were cut back, 4 bases at V and 1 base at J, with 2 bases in the middle. Germline V gene data show CDR1 as SGHNT and CDR2 as YYREEE (reference sequence). CDR3 in amino acids: CASSQNTEAFF. CDR3 sequence (DNA): TGTGCCAGCAGCCAGAACACTGAAGCTTTCTTT.

This clone was counted at least ten times. This chain links TRBV10-3 with TRBJ2-1, with 11 bases fitting TRBD2. Germline CDR1 reads ENHRY; CDR2 reads SYGVKD. The CDR3 runs 16 residues. V lost 3 bases, J lost 2 bases, and 3 bases stayed unmatched. CDR3 sequence reads: CAISDTLAGAYNEQFF. The CDR3 DNA follows: TGTGCCATCAGTGATACACTAGCGGGGGCCTACAATGAGCAGTTCTTC.

This clone came up once. The chain links TRBV5-1 to TRBJ2-1, with 8 bases fitting TRBD2. V lost 0 bases to trimming and J lost 6 bases; unmatched junction nucleotides: 5. The CDR3 consists of 15 residues. CDR1 SGHRS and CDR2 YFSETQ come from the germline V gene. The CDR3 sequence is CASSLASGSFNEQFF. CDR3 nucleotides: TGCGCCAGCAGCTTGGCCAGCGGGAGTTTCAATGAGCAGTTCTTC.

Written as DNA, the CDR3 is TGTGCCAGCAGTTCCAATCCTTGGGCCCTGACCGGCTACACCTTC. Translated: CASSSNPWALTGYTF. This chain links TRBV28 with TRBJ1-2; D unresolved. The germline CDR1 and CDR2 sequences are MDHEN and SYDVKM. The CDR3 runs to 15 residues. V shed 4 bases and J shed 8 bases, with 20 bases lying between them.

The chain recombines TRBV2 with TRBJ1-4; 9 bases line up with TRBD1. Germline CDR1 reads SNHLY; CDR2 reads FYNNEI. The length of the CDR3 is 17 residues. Germline trimming cut 6 bases from V and 7 bases from J; bases unmatched to any gene: 15. The CDR3 sequence: CASSYHPSGTGSEKLFF. CDR3 sequence (DNA): TGTGCCAGCAGCTACCACCCCTCAGGGACAGGGAGTGAAAAACTGTTTTTT.

This clone was seen just once. The V gene is TRBV28, the J gene TRBJ2-7, with D perhaps TRBD2 (6 bases). V gave up 10 bases and J gave up 4 bases, with 20 bases separating them. CDR3 length equals 14 residues. In germline, CDR1 is MDHEN, CDR2 SYDVKM. The CDR3 DNA sequence: TGTGCCACCTTACGGGTAGCGGTGGGGTACGAGCAGTACTTC. Residues: CATLRVAVGYEQYF.